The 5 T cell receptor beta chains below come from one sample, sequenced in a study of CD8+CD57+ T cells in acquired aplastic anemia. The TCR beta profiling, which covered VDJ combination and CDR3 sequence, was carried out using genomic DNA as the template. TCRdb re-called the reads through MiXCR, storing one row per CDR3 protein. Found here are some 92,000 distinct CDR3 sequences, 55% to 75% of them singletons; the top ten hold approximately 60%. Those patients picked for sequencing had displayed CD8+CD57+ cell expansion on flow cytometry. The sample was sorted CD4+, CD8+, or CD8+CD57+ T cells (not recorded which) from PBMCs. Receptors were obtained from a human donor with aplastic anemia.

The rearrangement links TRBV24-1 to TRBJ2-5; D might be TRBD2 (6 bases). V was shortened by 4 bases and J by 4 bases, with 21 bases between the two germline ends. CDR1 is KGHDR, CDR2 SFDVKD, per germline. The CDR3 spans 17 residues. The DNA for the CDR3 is TGTGCCACCAGTGACCCGACTAGTGGGAGAGGGGCAGAGACCCAGTACTTC. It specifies CATSDPTSGRGAETQYF.

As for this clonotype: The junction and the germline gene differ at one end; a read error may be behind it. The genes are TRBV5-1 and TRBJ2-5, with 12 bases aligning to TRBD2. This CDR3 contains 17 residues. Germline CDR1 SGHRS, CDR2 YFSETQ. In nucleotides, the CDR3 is TGTGCCAGCAGTTTAGGTTTGACTAGCGGGAGTAGAGAGACCCAGTACTTC. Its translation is CASSLGLTSGSRETQYF. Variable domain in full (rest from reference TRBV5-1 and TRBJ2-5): KAGVTQTPRYLIKTRGQQVTLSCSPISGHRSVSWYQQTPGQGLQFLFEYFSETQRNKGNFPGRFSGRQFSNSRSEMNVSTLELGDSALYLCASSLGLTSGSRETQYFGPGTRLLVL.

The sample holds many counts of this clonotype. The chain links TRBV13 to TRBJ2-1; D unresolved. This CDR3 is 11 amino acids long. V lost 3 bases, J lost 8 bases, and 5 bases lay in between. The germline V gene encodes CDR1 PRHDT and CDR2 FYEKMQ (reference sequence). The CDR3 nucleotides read TGTGCCAGCAGCTTTTCCCATGAGCAGTTCTTC. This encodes CASSFSHEQFF.

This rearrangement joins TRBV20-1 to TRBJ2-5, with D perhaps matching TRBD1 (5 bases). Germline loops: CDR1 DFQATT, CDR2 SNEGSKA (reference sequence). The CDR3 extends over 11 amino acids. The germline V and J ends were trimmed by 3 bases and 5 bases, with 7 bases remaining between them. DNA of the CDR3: TGCAGTGCTAGGCAGGGCGAGACCCAGTACTTC. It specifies CSARQGETQYF.

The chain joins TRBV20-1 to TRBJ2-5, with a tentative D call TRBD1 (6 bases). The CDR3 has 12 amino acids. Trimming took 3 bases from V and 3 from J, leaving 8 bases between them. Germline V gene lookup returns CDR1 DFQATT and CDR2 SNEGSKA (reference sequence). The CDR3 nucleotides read TGCAGTGCTAGGGACAGTAAAGAGACCCAGTACTTC. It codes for CSARDSKETQYF.